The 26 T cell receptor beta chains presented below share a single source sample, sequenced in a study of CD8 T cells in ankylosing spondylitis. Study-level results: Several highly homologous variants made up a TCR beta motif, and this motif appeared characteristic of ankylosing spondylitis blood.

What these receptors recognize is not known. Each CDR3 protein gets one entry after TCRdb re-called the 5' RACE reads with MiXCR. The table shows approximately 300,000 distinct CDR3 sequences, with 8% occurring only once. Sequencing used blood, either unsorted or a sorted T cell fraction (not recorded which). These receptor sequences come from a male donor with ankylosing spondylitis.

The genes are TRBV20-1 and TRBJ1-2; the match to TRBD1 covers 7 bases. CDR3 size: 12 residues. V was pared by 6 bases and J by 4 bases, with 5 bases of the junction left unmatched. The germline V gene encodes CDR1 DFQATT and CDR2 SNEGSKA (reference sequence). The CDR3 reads CSATQGTYGYTF. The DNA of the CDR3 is TGCAGTGCAACACAGGGGACCTATGGCTACACCTTC.

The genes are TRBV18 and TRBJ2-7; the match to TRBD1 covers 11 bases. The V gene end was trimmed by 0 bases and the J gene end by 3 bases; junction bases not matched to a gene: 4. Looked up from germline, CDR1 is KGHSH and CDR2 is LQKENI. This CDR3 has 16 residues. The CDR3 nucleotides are TGTGCCAGCTCACCACCCCGGGACAGGGGGTACTACGAGCAGTACTTC. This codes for CASSPPRDRGYYEQYF.

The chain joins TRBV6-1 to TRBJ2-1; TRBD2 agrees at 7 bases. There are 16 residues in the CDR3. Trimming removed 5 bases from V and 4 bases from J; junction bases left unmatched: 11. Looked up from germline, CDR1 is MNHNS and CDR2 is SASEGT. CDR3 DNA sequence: TGTGCCAGCAGTCCCAACACTGCGGGAGTGTACAATGAGCAGTTCTTC. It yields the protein CASSPNTAGVYNEQFF.

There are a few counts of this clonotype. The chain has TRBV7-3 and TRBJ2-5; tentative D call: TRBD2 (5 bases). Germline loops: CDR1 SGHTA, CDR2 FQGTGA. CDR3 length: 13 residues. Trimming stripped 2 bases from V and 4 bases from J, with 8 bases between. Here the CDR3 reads CASSLFRGETQYF. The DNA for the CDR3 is TGTGCCAGCAGCTTATTTCGGGGAGAGACCCAGTACTTC.

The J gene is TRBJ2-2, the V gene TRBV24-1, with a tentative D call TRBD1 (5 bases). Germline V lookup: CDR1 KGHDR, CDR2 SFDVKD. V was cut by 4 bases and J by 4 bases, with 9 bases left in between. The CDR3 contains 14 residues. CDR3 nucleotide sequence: TGTGCCACCAGTGAACGGACATCCACCGGGGAGCTGTTTTTT. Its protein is CATSERTSTGELFF.

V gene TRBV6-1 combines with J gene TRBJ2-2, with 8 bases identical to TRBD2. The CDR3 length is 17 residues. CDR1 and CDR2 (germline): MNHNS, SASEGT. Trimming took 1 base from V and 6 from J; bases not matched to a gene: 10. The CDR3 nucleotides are TGTGCCAGCAGTGAAGAGGGGACTAGGTTGATGGCCGGGGAGCTGTTTTTT. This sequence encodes CASSEEGTRLMAGELFF.

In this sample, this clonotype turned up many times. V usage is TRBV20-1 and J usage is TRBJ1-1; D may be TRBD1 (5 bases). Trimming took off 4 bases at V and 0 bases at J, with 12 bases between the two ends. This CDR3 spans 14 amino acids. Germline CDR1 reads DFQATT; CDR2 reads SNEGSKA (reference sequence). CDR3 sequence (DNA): TGCAGTGCTAAAGGAGACAGTTTGAACACTGAAGCTTTCTTT. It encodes CSAKGDSLNTEAFF.

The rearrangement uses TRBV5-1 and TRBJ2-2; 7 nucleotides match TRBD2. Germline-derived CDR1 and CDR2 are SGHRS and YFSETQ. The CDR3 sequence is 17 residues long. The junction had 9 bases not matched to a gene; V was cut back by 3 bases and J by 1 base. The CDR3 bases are TGCGCCAGCAGCTGGAGGCTGGCTAGCGGGAACACCGGGGAGCTGTTTTTT. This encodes CASSWRLASGNTGELFF.

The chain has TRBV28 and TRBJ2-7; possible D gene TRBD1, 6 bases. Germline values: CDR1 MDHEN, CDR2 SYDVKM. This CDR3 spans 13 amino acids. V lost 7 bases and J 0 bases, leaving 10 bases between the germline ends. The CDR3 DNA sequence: TGTGCCAGCAAGTGGACAGTCTCCTACGAGCAGTACTTC. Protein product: CASKWTVSYEQYF.

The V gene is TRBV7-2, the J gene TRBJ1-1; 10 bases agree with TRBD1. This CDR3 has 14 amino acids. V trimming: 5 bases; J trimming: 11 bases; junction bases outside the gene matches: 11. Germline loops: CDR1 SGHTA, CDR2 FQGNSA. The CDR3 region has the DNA TGTGCCAGCAGCGCGGACAGGGGGTCACCCGGGGCTTTCTTT. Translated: CASSADRGSPGAFF.

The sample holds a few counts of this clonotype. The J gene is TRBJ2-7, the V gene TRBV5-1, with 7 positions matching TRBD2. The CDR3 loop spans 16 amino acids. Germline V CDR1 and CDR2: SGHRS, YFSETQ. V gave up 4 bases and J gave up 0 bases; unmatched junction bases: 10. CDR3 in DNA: TGCGCCAGCAGCCTCGGTTACCGGGACTACTCCTACGAGCAGTACTTC. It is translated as CASSLGYRDYSYEQYF. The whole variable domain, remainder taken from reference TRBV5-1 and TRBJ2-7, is KAGVTQTPRYLIKTRGQQVTLSCSPISGHRSVSWYQQTPGQGLQFLFEYFSETQRNKGNFPGRFSGRQFSNSRSEMNVSTLELGDSALYLCASSLGYRDYSYEQYFGPGTRLTVT.

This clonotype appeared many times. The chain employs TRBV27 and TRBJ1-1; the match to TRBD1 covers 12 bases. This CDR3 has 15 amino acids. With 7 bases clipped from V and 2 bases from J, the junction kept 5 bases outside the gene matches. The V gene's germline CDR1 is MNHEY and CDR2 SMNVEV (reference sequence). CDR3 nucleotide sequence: TGTGCCAGCACTCTGGGGACAGGGGGCAACACTGAAGCTTTCTTT. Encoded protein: CASTLGTGGNTEAFF.

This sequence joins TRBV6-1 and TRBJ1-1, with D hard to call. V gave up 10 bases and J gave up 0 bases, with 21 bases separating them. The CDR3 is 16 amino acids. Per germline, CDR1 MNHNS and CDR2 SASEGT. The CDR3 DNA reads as TGTGCCACCTATCCGTCGCCCGGCCAGATGAACACTGAAGCTTTCTTT. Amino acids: CATYPSPGQMNTEAFF.

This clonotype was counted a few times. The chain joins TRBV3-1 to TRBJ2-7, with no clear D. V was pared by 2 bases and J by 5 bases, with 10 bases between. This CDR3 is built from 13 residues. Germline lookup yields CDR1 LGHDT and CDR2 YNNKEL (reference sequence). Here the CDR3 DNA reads TGTGCCAGCAGCCAAAAGGGTCTCAACGAGCAGTACTTC. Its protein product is CASSQKGLNEQYF.

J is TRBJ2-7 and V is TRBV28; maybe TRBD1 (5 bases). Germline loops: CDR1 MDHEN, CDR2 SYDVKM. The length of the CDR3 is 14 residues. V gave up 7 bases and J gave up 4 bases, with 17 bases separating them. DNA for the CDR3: TGTGCCAGCACCACAGGAGCCTCTGGGTACGAGCAGTACTTC. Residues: CASTTGASGYEQYF.

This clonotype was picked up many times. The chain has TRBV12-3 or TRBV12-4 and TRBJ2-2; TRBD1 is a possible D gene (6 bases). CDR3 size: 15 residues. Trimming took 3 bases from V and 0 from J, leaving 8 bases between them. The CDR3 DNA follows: TGTGCCAGCAGTTTCGCAGGGGCGAACACCGGGGAGCTGTTTTTT. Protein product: CASSFAGANTGELFF.

The CDR3, as DNA: TGTGCCAGCAGCTTTGAAAAGCTCCCCCAAGAGACCCAGTACTTC. As protein: CASSFEKLPQETQYF. The chain couples TRBV7-6 to TRBJ2-5; no reliable D call. The CDR3 consists of 15 residues. Germline V CDR1 and CDR2: SGHVS, FNYEAQ. Deletions cut 3 bases from V and 1 base from J, with 12 bases between.

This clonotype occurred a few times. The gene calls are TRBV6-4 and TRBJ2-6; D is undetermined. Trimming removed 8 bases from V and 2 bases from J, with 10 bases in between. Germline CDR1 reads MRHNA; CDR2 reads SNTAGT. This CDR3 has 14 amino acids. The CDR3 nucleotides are TGTGCCAGCGGACGGAACGCTGGGGCCAACGTCCTGACTTTC. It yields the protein CASGRNAGANVLTF.

CDR3 nucleotides: TGTGCCAGCAGCAAAGAGGGACCGAGAACCTACGAGCAGTACTTC. Translating it yields CASSKEGPRTYEQYF. The gene calls are TRBV21-1 and TRBJ2-7; the table calls TRBD1, which could not be checked here. TRBV21-1 is a pseudogene. The CDR3 length is 15 residues.

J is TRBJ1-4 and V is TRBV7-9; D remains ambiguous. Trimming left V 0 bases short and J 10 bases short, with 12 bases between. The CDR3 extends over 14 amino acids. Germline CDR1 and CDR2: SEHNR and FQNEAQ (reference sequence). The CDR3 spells CASSLAANLGKLFF. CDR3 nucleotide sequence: TGTGCCAGCAGCTTAGCAGCCAACCTAGGAAAACTGTTTTTT.

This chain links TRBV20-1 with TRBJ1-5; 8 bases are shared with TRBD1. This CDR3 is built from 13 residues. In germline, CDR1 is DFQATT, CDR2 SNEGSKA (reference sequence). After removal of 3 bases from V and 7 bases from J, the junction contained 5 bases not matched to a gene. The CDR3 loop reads CSASRGRGQPQHF. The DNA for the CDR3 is TGCAGTGCTAGCAGGGGGCGCGGACAGCCCCAGCATTTT.

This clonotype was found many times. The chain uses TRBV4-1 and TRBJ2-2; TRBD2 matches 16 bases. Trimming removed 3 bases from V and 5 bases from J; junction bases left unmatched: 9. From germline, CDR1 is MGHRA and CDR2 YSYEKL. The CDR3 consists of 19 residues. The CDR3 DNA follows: TGCGCCAGCAGCCAGCCGGGACTAGCGGGAGGGACGGTTACCGGGGAGCTGTTTTTT. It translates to CASSQPGLAGGTVTGELFF.

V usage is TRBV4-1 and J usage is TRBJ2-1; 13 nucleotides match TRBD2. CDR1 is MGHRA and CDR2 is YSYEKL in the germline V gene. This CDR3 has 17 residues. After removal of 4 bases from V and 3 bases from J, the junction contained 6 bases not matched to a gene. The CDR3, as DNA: TGCGCCAGCAGCCTAGGGACTAGCGGGACGAGCTACAATGAGCAGTTCTTC. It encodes CASSLGTSGTSYNEQFF.

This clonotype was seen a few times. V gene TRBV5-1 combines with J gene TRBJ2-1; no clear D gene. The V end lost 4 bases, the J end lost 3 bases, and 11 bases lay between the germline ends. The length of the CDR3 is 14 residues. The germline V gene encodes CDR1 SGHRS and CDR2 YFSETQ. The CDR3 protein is CASSTQAGYNEQFF. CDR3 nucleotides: TGCGCCAGCAGCACCCAGGCCGGCTACAATGAGCAGTTCTTC. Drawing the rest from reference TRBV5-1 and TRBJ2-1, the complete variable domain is KAGVTQTPRYLIKTRGQQVTLSCSPISGHRSVSWYQQTPGQGLQFLFEYFSETQRNKGNFPGRFSGRQFSNSRSEMNVSTLELGDSALYLCASSTQAGYNEQFFGPGTRLTVL.

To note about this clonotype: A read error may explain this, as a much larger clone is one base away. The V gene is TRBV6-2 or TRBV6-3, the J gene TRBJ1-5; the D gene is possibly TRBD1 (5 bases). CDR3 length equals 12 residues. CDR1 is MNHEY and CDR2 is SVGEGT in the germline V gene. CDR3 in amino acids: CGSREGHQPQHF. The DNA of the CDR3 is TGTGGCAGCAGGGAGGGACATCAGCCCCAGCATTTT.

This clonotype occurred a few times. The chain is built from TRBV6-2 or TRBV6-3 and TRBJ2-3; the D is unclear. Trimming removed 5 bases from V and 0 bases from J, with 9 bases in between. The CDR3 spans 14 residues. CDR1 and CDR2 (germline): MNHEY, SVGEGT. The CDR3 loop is CASSRTVSTDTQYF. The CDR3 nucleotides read TGTGCCAGCAGTCGGACGGTTAGCACAGATACGCAGTATTTT.